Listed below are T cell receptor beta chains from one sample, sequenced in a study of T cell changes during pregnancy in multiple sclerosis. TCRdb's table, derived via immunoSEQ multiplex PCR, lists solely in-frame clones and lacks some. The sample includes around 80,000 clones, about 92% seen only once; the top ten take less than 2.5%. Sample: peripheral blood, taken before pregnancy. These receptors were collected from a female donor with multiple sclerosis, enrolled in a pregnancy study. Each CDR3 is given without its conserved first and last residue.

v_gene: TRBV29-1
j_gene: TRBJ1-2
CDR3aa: SVYNLGDYT

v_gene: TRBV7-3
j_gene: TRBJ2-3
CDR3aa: ASSPTGAGVDTQY

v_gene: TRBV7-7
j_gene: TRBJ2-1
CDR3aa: ASSRSSYNEQF

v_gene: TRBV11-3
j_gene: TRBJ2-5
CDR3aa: ASSWTSGGQGTQY

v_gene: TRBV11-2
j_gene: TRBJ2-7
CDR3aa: ASSLLGAGDEQY

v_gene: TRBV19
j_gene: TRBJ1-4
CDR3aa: ASRGTLDEKLF

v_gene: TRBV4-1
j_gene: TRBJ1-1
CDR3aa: ASSQGSGDTEAF

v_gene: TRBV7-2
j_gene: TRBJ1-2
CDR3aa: ASSSRQSYGYT

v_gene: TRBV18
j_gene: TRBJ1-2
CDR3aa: ASSPGTGVYGYT

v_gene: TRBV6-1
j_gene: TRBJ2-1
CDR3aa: ASSDIWTSSYEQF

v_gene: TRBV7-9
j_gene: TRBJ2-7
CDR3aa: ASTPLATQGEQY

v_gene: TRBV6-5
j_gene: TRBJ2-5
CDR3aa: ASSISGMWETQY

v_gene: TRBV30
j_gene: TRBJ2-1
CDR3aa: AYGAAGVAIGSYNEQF

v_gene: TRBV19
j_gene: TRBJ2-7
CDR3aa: ASSKGQTPGDEQY

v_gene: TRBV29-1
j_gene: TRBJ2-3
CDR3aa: SVAGTRDTDTQY

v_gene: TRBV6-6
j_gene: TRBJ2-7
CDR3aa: ASSYEAGGEQY

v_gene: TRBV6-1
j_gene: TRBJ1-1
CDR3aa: VSKGQGNTEAF

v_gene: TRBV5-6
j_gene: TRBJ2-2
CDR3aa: ASSSVAREVTGELF

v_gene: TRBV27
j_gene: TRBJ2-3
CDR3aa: ASSRRDSRRDTQY

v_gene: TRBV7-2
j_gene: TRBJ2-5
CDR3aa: ASSFRTGGPQETQY

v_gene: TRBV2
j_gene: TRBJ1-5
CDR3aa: ASSATGRGQPQH

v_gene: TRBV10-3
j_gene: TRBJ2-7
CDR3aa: AISEPSGSRVYEQY

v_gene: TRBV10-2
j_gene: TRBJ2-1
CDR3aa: ASSESIVLLAPPNEQF

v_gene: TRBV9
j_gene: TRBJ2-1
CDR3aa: ASSTWGGNEQF

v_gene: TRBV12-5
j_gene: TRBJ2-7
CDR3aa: ASGLAGTGDSSYEQY

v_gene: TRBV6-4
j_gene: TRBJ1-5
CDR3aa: ASSDVDGTGDKQDQPQH

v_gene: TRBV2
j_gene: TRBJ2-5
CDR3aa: ASSEVRVMETQY

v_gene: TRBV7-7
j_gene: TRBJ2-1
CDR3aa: ASSLGSGSGNYNEQF

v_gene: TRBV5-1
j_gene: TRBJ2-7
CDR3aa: ASSLDGQGAGEQY

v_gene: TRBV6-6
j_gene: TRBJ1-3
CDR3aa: ASRGRGFGNTIY

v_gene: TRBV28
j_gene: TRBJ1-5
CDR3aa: ASSLDRESQPQH

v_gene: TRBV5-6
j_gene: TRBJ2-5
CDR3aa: ASGGSQETQY

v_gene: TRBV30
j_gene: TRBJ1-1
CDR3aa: AWSVRGGTEAF

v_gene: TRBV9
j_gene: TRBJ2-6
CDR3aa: ASSHSPGQGNSGANVLT

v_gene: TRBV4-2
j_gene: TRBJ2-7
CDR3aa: ASSQAGTGGSYEQY

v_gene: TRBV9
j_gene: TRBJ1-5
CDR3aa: ASSERQGRKQPQH

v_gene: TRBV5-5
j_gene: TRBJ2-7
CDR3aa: ASSLVRADPTYEQY

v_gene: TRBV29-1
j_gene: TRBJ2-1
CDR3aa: SASMTSGSIINEQF

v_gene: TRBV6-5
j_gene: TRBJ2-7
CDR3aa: ASRMMETSEQY

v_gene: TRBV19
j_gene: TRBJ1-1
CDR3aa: ASSPLGRRGTEAF